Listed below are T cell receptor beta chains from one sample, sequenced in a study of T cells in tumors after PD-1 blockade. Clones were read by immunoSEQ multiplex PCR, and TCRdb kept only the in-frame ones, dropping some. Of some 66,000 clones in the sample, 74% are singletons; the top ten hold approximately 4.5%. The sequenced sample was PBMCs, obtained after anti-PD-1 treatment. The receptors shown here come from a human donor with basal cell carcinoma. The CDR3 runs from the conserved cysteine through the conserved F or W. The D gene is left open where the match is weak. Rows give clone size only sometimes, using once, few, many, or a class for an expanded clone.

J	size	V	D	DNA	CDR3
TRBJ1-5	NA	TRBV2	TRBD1	TGTGCCAGCAGTCCCAACAGGGGTAACAATCAGCCCCAGCATTTT	CASSPNRGNNQPQHF
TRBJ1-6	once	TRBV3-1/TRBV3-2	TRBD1	TGTGCCAGCAGCCAAGCGGGACAGTTATATAATTCACCCCTCCACTTT	CASSQAGQLYNSPLHF
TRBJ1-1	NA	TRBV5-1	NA	TGCGCCAGCAGCTTCGCCGTGGGGCTCAACACTGAAGCTTTCTTT	CASSFAVGLNTEAFF
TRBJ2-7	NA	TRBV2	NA	TGTGCCAGCAGTGGCGACTCGGTCTACGAGCAGTACTTC	CASSGDSVYEQYF
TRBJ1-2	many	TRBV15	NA	TGTGCCACCAGCGTAGACATTAACTATGGCTACACCTTC	CATSVDINYGYTF
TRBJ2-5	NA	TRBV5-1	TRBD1	TGCGCCAGCAGCGTAGACAGGGCCCAAGAGACCCAGTACTTC	CASSVDRAQETQYF
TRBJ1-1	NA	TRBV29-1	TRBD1	TGCAGCGGTGGACAGGGCGAGGAAGCTTTCTTT	CSGGQGEEAFF
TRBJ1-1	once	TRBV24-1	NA	TGTGCCACCAGTGATCCAGAAAAACCGGGACTGACCTTGAACACTGAAGCTTTCTTT	CATSDPEKPGLTLNTEAFF
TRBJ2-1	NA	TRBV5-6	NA	TGTGCCAGCAGCTTTTTCCAAGTTGAGCAGTTCTTC	CASSFFQVEQFF
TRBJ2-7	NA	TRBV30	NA	TGTGCCTGGATGTGGGGCTACGAGCAGTACTTC	CAWMWGYEQYF
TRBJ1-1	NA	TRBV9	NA	TGTGCCAGCAGCGTAGACAGGAACACTGAAGCTTTCTTT	CASSVDRNTEAFF
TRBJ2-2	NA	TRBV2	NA	TGTGCCAGCAGGGTCGCTTACTCCGCCGGGGAGCTGTTTTTT	CASRVAYSAGELFF
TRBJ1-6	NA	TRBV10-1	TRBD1	TGCGCCAGGGGACAGGGTATAGATTCACCCCTCCACTTT	CARGQGIDSPLHF
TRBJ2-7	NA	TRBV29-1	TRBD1	TGCAGCGGACAGGGGCAGTCCTACGAGCAGTACTTC	CSGQGQSYEQYF